Shown below are 13 T cell receptor beta chains from a single sample sequenced in a study of T cells expressing NK-cell markers. Reanalyzing the 5' RACE reads, TCRdb keeps one entry per CDR3 protein, without DNA. This sample contains hundreds of distinct CDR3 sequences. Sequenced material: blood T cells: a sorted CD56 or NKG2C T cell subset, CD4+ or CD8+ T cells, or bulk PBMC T cells (not recorded which). The receptor set was obtained from a young woman in good health.

This rearrangement joins TRBV4-1 to TRBJ2-7. The germline V gene encodes CDR1 MGHRA and CDR2 YSYEKL. The CDR3 contains 20 residues. The CDR3 here is CASSPEYLVIGLNHPYEQYF.

The genes are TRBV19 and TRBJ1-2. Germline V CDR1 and CDR2: LNHDA, SQIVND (reference sequence). CDR3 length: 13 residues. CDR3 sequence reads: CASSAGRWYGYTF.

The chain carries TRBV6-5 and TRBJ1-3; TCRdb returns TRBD1, unconfirmable since there is no DNA. The V gene's germline CDR1 is MNHEY and CDR2 SVGAGI. The CDR3 is 17 amino acids. CDR3 sequence: CASSYYPGVTSGNTIYF.

The chain is built from TRBV7-6 and TRBJ2-1; TCRdb reports TRBD2, a call that lacks DNA to check it against. The CDR3 covers 15 residues. Looked up from germline, CDR1 is SGHVS and CDR2 is FNYEAQ. CDR3 loop: CASSFRAGGDNEQFF.

J is TRBJ2-6 and V is TRBV2. CDR1 and CDR2 from the germline V gene are SNHLY and FYNNEI. This CDR3 contains 16 residues. The CDR3 reads CASTWQFTSGANVLTF.

This chain uses TRBV11-2 with TRBJ2-7. Per the germline V gene, CDR1 is SGHAT and CDR2 is FQNNGV. The CDR3 loop spans 13 amino acids. CDR3 residues: CASSLALDYEQYF.

Judged by frequency, this clonotype is medium-sized. J is TRBJ2-7 and V is TRBV14; lacking DNA, the TRBD2 call made by TCRdb goes unchecked. CDR3 length equals 12 residues. The germline V gene encodes CDR1 SGHDN and CDR2 FVKESK. The CDR3 sequence: CASSQDRREQYF.

The chain carries TRBV7-2 and TRBJ2-7; TCRdb picks TRBD2, but there is no DNA to check that call. Germline CDR1 SGHTA, CDR2 FQGNSA. This CDR3 is built from 15 residues. The CDR3 sequence: CASSLAPRAVYEQYF.

Frequency places this clonotype as medium-sized. This sequence joins TRBV20-1 and TRBJ1-1; TCRdb's D gene call, TRBD1, goes unchecked for lack of DNA. The CDR3 spans 16 residues. Germline V gene data show CDR1 as DFQATT and CDR2 as SNEGSKA (reference sequence). This CDR3 is CSATGARESLNTEAFF.

V gene TRBV6-2 or TRBV6-3 combines with J gene TRBJ2-5. Germline V CDR1 and CDR2: MNHEY, SVGEGT. This CDR3 comprises 14 residues. This CDR3 is CASSYGMEQETQYF.

In terms of frequency, this clonotype is medium-sized. The chain carries TRBV29-1 and TRBJ2-3; TCRdb calls TRBD2, which cannot be checked without DNA. Germline CDR1 reads SQVTM; CDR2 reads ANQGSEA. This CDR3 contains 15 residues. CDR3 sequence reads: CSVELARESTDTQYF.

This sequence joins TRBV16 and TRBJ2-6. Germline assignment: CDR1 KGHSY and CDR2 FQNENV. There are 18 residues in the CDR3. CDR3 loop: CASSQYIGSRSGANVLTF.

V usage is TRBV7-2 and J usage is TRBJ2-1. Per the germline V gene, CDR1 is SGHTA and CDR2 is FQGNSA. The CDR3 extends over 12 amino acids. The CDR3 loop is CASSFTANEQFF.